This T cell receptor (beta chain) was retrieved from a study of blood T cell repertoires in COVID-19. Study overall: Material from acute and convalescent COVID-19 was sourced from the United States, Italy and Spain.

The CDR3 runs 13 residues. From germline, CDR1 is SGHAT and CDR2 FQNNGV. Trimming cost V 5 bases and J 5 bases, with 12 bases left between them. Clones were read by immunoSEQ multiplex PCR, and TCRdb kept only the in-frame ones, dropping some. The sample consists of about 210,000 clones, 88% of them appearing once. The rearrangement uses TRBV11-2 and TRBJ2-5; tentatively, D is TRBD1 (6 bases). This sequence was found in a man aged 18 to 29 with active or convalescent COVID-19. The sample taken for sequencing was peripheral blood. The CDR3 nucleotides are TGTGCCAGCAGCACAGGGTTCCAGGAGACCCAGTACTTC. Protein sequence: CASSTGFQETQYF.